This passage covers 21 T cell receptor beta chains from one sample sequenced in a study of blood T cells in healthy people across ages. Using a J-beta primer mix together with a sample-barcoded 5' primer, a second PCR was run for roughly 7 to 11 cycles. TCRdb re-derived calls from the 5' RACE reads in MiXCR, one entry per CDR3 protein. Of 980,000 or so distinct CDR3 sequences in the sample, around 48% were seen once. The sample consisted of blood. These receptor sequences come from a man aged 25 to 40 in good health.

The chain uses TRBV7-9 and TRBJ1-2; 7 bases are a match to TRBD1. The length of the CDR3 is 14 residues. Losses at the gene ends were 5 bases for V and 7 bases for J; bases not matched to a gene: 10. Germline V gene data show CDR1 as SEHNR and CDR2 as FQNEAQ (reference sequence). CDR3 coding DNA: TGTGCCAGCAGCCGCCCCGACAGGGTTTCTGGCTACACCTTC. This encodes CASSRPDRVSGYTF.

The rearrangement joins TRBV5-1 to TRBJ2-4, with 7 bases identical to TRBD1. Looked up from germline, CDR1 is SGHRS and CDR2 is YFSETQ. The length of the CDR3 is 17 residues. J gave up 2 bases and V 0 bases, and 8 bases lay outside the gene matches. The CDR3 here is CASSLVGGAGTKNIQYF. The DNA for the CDR3 is TGCGCCAGCAGCTTGGTAGGGGGCGCTGGAACCAAAAACATTCAGTACTTC.

J is TRBJ1-4 and V is TRBV5-4; a possible D gene is TRBD1 (6 bases). Trimming pared 3 bases from V and 6 bases from J, leaving 12 bases between. CDR1 and CDR2 (germline): SGHNT, YYREEE (reference sequence). The CDR3 length is 14 residues. This CDR3 reads CASSSEQGYEKLFF. CDR3 sequence (DNA): TGTGCCAGCAGCTCGGAACAGGGTTATGAAAAACTGTTTTTT. The full variable domain, its missing parts supplied by reference TRBV5-4 and TRBJ1-4, is ETGVTQSPTHLIKTRGQQVTLRCSSQSGHNTVSWYQQALGQGPQFIFQYYREEENGRGNFPPRFSGLQFPNYSSELNVNALELDDSALYLCASSSEQGYEKLFFGSGTQLSVL.

This clonotype was detected a few times. V usage is TRBV7-2 and J usage is TRBJ1-5; possibly TRBD1 for D (6 bases). Germline V CDR1 and CDR2: SGHTA, FQGNSA. The CDR3 spans 14 residues. V was shortened by 4 bases and J by 4 bases, with 11 bases between the two germline ends. The CDR3 DNA sequence: TGTGCCAGCAGCTCCCAGGGGATGAATCAGCCCCAGCATTTT. This encodes CASSSQGMNQPQHF.

The J gene is TRBJ2-7, the V gene TRBV7-2, with D possibly being TRBD2 (5 bases). Germline values: CDR1 SGHTA, CDR2 FQGNSA. This CDR3 has 13 residues. Deletions cut 4 bases from V and 6 bases from J, with 13 bases between. The CDR3 DNA reads TGTGCCAGCAGCTCCTGTAGAGGGCGCGAGCAGTACTTC. Translated, it gives CASSSCRGREQYF. Together with reference TRBV7-2 and TRBJ2-7, the CDR3 gives the full variable domain: GAGVSQSPSNKVTEKGKDVELRCDPISGHTALYWYRQSLGQGLEFLIYFQGNSAPDKSGLPSDRFSAERTGGSVSTLTIQRTQQEDSAVYLCASSSCRGREQYFGPGTRLTVT.

The CDR3, as DNA: TGTGCCAGCAGTTCCACAGGGGGCATGGGCTACACCTTC. Translating gives CASSSTGGMGYTF. The chain has TRBV6-5 and TRBJ1-2; 9 bases match TRBD1. V shed 4 bases, J shed 8 bases, and the junction held 5 bases outside the gene matches. The CDR3 runs 13 residues. CDR1 is MNHEY, CDR2 SVGAGI, per germline.

The DNA of the CDR3 is TGTGCCAGCAGCTTAACTACGACAGGCAATCAGCCCCAGCATTTT. Amino acid sequence: CASSLTTTGNQPQHF. The V and J genes are TRBV11-2 and TRBJ1-5; D may be TRBD1 (5 bases). V gave up 2 bases and J gave up 2 bases, with 10 bases separating them. CDR1 is SGHAT and CDR2 is FQNNGV in the germline V gene. This CDR3 comprises 15 residues.

In this sample, this clonotype turned up many times. The rearrangement links TRBV6-1 to TRBJ2-7, with 8 bases identical to TRBD1. V dropped 8 bases and J dropped 6; count of bases not matched to a gene: 6. The CDR3 is 12 amino acids. CDR1 is MNHNS and CDR2 is SASEGT in the germline V gene. CDR3 loop: CASGAGGFEQYF. The CDR3 DNA is TGTGCCAGCGGTGCAGGGGGCTTCGAGCAGTACTTC.

The chain's CDR3 is CARTGTGYNEQFF. DNA of the CDR3: TGTGCCAGAACCGGGACAGGGTACAATGAGCAGTTCTTC. The chain couples TRBV2 to TRBJ2-1; 9 bases map to TRBD1. The CDR3 spans 13 residues. Germline CDR1 reads SNHLY; CDR2 reads FYNNEI. Germline trimming cut 9 bases from V and 4 bases from J; bases unmatched to any gene: 4.

The rearrangement uses TRBV7-9 and TRBJ2-3; no clear D. V shed 5 bases and J shed 3 bases, with 12 bases lying between them. The germline V gene encodes CDR1 SEHNR and CDR2 FQNEAQ (reference sequence). The CDR3 extends over 14 amino acids. The DNA of the CDR3 is TGTGCCAGCAGCCCGGCGGCCGAGACAGATACGCAGTATTTT. Its translation is CASSPAAETDTQYF.

The chain links TRBV29-1 to TRBJ2-7; 7 bases align to TRBD2. This CDR3 contains 13 residues. Germline V gives CDR1 SQVTM, CDR2 ANQGSEA. Trimming removed 4 bases from V and 3 bases from J; junction bases left unmatched: 6. DNA for the CDR3: TGCAGCGTTGTCCAGCGGGGCGGCTACGAGCAGTACTTC. Translated: CSVVQRGGYEQYF.

The chain employs TRBV7-8 and TRBJ2-5; D not resolved. Germline lookup yields CDR1 SGHVS and CDR2 FQNEAQ. The CDR3 covers 11 residues. Trimming shortened V by 5 bases and J by 11 bases, and 12 bases separated the two germline ends. The CDR3 protein is CASSPGFVQYF. The CDR3 region has the DNA TGTGCCAGCAGCCCCGGTTTTGTGCAGTACTTC.

The rearrangement joins TRBV5-1 to TRBJ1-1; no clear D. The V end was cut by 0 bases, the J end by 1 base, with 7 bases between. Germline V gene lookup returns CDR1 SGHRS and CDR2 YFSETQ. The CDR3 has 14 amino acids. This CDR3 reads CASSLVGQNTEAFF. CDR3 nucleotides: TGCGCCAGCAGCTTGGTTGGTCAGAACACTGAAGCTTTCTTT. Full variable domain (remainder filled in from reference TRBV5-1 and TRBJ1-1): KAGVTQTPRYLIKTRGQQVTLSCSPISGHRSVSWYQQTPGQGLQFLFEYFSETQRNKGNFPGRFSGRQFSNSRSEMNVSTLELGDSALYLCASSLVGQNTEAFFGQGTRLTVV.

V usage is TRBV2 and J usage is TRBJ2-3; no clear D gene. This CDR3 has 14 amino acids. Trimming removed 6 bases at V and 1 base at J, with 11 bases between. Per germline, CDR1 SNHLY and CDR2 FYNNEI. This chain's CDR3 is CASSTGPGTDTQYF. The DNA for the CDR3 is TGTGCCAGCAGCACCGGGCCCGGCACAGATACGCAGTATTTT.

The chain combines TRBV24-1 with TRBJ1-5; D not certain. The CDR3 runs 13 residues. Germline V gives CDR1 KGHDR, CDR2 SFDVKD. Deletions cut 9 bases from V and 0 bases from J, with 8 bases between. CDR3 in amino acids: CATARFSNQPQHF. The CDR3 DNA reads TGTGCCACCGCACGGTTTAGCAATCAGCCCCAGCATTTT.

Concerning this clonotype: A junction end diverges from the germline sequence, so it may reflect a read error. This chain uses TRBV4-1 with TRBJ2-5, with D unclear. CDR3 length: 15 residues. Per the germline V gene, CDR1 is MGHRA and CDR2 is YSYEKL. CDR3 residues: CASSQEWRPQGTQYF. The CDR3 DNA reads as TGCGCCAGCAGCCAAGAATGGAGACCTCAAGGGACCCAGTACTTC.

This clonotype occurred a few times. This chain uses TRBV12-3 or TRBV12-4 with TRBJ2-1; 9 positions match TRBD2. The CDR3 spans 15 residues. V lost 2 bases to trimming and J lost 8 bases; unmatched junction nucleotides: 7. CDR3 nucleotides: TGTGCCAGCAGTTTAATTGGCGGGGGGGGCGATGAGCAGTTCTTC. Amino acids: CASSLIGGGGDEQFF.

Here the CDR3 reads CASSFATGQYEQYF. CDR3 nucleotides: TGTGCCAGCAGTTTTGCGACAGGGCAGTACGAGCAGTACTTC. V is TRBV27 and J is TRBJ2-7; TRBD1 matches at 7 bases. The CDR3 totals 14 residues. Losses at the gene ends were 3 bases for V and 4 bases for J; bases not matched to a gene: 6. CDR1 is MNHEY, CDR2 SMNVEV, per germline (reference sequence).

This chain links TRBV7-8 with TRBJ2-7, with TRBD1 matching over 8 bases. Germline V lookup: CDR1 SGHVS, CDR2 FQNEAQ. After removal of 5 bases from V and 4 bases from J, the junction contained 10 bases not matched to a gene. CDR3 size: 15 residues. The CDR3 protein is CASSAMTGEGYEQYF. The CDR3 DNA reads TGTGCCAGCAGCGCCATGACAGGGGAAGGATACGAGCAGTACTTC.

This clonotype has only a few counts. V is TRBV7-2 and J is TRBJ2-5; D tentatively reads TRBD1 or TRBD2 (5 bases each). Germline V lookup: CDR1 SGHTA, CDR2 FQGNSA. Trimming stripped 4 bases from V and 5 bases from J, with 11 bases between. This CDR3 has 13 residues. The CDR3 loop reads CASSSGPRETQYF. CDR3 in DNA: TGTGCCAGCAGCTCGGGACCCAGGGAGACCCAGTACTTC.

J is TRBJ2-3 and V is TRBV5-1; 11 bases are shared with TRBD2. The V segment lost 4 bases and the J segment 0 bases; nucleotides outside the gene matches: 7. The CDR3 is 17 amino acids. CDR1 is SGHRS, CDR2 YFSETQ, per germline. Here the CDR3 DNA reads TGCGCCAGCAGCCCGGCACTAGCGGGGGATAGCACAGATACGCAGTATTTT. Translation: CASSPALAGDSTDTQYF. The variable domain in full, completed from reference TRBV5-1 and TRBJ2-3, reads KAGVTQTPRYLIKTRGQQVTLSCSPISGHRSVSWYQQTPGQGLQFLFEYFSETQRNKGNFPGRFSGRQFSNSRSEMNVSTLELGDSALYLCASSPALAGDSTDTQYFGPGTRLTVL.